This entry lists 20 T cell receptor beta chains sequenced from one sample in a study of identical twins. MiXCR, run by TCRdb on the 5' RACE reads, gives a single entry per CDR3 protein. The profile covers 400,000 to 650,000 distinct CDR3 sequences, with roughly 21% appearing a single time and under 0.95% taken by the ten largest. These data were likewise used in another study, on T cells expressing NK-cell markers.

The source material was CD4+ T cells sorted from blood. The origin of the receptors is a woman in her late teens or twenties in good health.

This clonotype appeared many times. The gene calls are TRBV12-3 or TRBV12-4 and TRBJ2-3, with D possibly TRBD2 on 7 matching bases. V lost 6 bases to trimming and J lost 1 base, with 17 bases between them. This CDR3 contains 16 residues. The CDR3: CASRGRGRGRTDTQYF. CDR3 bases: TGTGCCAGCAGGGGGAGAGGGCGGGGGCGCACAGATACGCAGTATTTT.

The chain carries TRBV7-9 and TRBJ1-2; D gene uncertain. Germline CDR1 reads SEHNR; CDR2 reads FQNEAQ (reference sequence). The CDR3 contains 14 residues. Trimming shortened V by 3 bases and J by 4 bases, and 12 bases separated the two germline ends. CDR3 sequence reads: CASSFEQRIYGYTF. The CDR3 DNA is TGTGCCAGCAGCTTCGAACAGAGGATCTATGGCTACACCTTC. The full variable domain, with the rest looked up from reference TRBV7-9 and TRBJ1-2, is DTGVSQNPRHKITKRGQNVTFRCDPISEHNRLYWYRQTLGQGPEFLTYFQNEAQLEKSRLLSDRFSAERPKGSFSTLEIQRTEQGDSAMYLCASSFEQRIYGYTFGSGTRLTVV.

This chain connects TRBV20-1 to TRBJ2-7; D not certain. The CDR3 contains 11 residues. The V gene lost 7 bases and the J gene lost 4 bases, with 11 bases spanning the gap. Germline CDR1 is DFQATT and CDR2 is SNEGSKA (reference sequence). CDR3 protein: CSDPPVYEQYF. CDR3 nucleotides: TGCAGTGACCCACCTGTATACGAGCAGTACTTC.

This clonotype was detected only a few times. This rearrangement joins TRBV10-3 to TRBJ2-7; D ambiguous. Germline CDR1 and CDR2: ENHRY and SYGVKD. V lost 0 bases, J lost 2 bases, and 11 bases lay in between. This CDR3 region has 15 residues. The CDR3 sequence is CAISESLQFTYEQYF. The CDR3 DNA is TGTGCCATCAGTGAGTCCTTGCAGTTTACCTACGAGCAGTACTTC.

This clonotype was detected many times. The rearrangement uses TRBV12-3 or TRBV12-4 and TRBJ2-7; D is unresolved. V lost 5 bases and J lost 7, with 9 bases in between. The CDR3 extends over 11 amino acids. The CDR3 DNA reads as TGTGCCAGCAGTCGTACGAGGGAGCAGTACTTC. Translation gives CASSRTREQYF.

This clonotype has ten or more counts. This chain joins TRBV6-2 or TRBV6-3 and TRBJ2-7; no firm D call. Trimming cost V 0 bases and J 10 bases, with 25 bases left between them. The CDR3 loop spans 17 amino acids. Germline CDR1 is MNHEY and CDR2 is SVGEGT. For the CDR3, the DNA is TGTGCCAGCAGTTACTCTCGTCCTGGGAACAGACCGAAGGGACAGTACTTC. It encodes CASSYSRPGNRPKGQYF.

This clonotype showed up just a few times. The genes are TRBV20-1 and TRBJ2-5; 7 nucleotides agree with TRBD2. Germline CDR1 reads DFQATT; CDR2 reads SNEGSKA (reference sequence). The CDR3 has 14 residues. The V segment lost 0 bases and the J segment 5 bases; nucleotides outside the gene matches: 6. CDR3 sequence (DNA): TGCAGTGCTAGAGACGAGGGAGGGTGGGAGACCCAGTACTTC. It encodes CSARDEGGWETQYF.

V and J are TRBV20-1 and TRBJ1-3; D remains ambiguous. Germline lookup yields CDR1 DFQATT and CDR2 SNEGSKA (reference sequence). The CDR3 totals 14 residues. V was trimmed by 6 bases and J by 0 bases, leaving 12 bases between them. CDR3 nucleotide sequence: TGCAGTGCGGTAGAGGCGAACTCTGGAAACACCATATATTTT. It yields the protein CSAVEANSGNTIYF.

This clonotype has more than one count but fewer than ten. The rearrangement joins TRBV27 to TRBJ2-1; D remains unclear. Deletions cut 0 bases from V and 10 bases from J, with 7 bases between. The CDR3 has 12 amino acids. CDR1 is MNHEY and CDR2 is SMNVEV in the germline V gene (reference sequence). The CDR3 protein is CASSLSMGEQFF. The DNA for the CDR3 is TGTGCCAGCAGTTTATCAATGGGGGAGCAGTTCTTC.

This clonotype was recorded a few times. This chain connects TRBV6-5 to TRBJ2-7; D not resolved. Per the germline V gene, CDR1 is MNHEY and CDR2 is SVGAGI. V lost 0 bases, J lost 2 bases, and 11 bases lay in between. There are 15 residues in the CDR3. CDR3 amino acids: CASSYSMADPYEQYF. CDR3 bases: TGTGCCAGCAGTTACTCGATGGCAGATCCCTACGAGCAGTACTTC.

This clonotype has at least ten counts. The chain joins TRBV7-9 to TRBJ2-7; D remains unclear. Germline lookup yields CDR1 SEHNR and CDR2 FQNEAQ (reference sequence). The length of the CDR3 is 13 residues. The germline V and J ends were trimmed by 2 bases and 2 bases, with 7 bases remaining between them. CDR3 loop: CASSLTGPYEQYF. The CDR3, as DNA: TGTGCCAGCAGCTTAACGGGTCCCTACGAGCAGTACTTC.

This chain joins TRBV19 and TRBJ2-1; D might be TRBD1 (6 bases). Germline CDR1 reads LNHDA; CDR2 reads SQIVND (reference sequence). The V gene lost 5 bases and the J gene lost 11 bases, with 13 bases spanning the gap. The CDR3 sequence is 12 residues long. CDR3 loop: CASSFRGGKQFF. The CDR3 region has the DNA TGTGCCAGTAGTTTCCGAGGGGGAAAGCAGTTCTTC. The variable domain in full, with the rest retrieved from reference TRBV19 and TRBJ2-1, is DGGITQSPKYLFRKEGQNVTLSCEQNLNHDAMYWYRQDPGQGLRLIYYSQIVNDFQKGDIAEGYSVSREKKESFPLTVTSAQKNPTAFYLCASSFRGGKQFFGPGTRLTVL.

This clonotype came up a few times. For the CDR3, the DNA is TGTGCCAGCAGCTTAGCGCGGCGGGGTAACACAGATACGCAGTATTTT. Translating gives CASSLARRGNTDTQYF. The rearrangement uses TRBV11-1 and TRBJ2-3; a weak D match, TRBD2 (6 bases). V was cut by 0 bases and J by 2 bases, with 12 bases left in between. This CDR3 contains 16 residues. Germline CDR1 and CDR2: SGHAT and FQDESV (reference sequence).

The CDR3 nucleotides read TGTGCCAGCAGCCAAGTATTGGCCGCGGATACGCAGTATTTT. This gives the protein CASSQVLAADTQYF. The rearrangement joins TRBV14 to TRBJ2-3; D uncertain. V lost 1 base, J lost 6 bases, and 11 bases lay in between. The CDR3 runs to 14 residues. Germline assignment: CDR1 SGHDN and CDR2 FVKESK.

CDR3 nucleotide sequence: TGTGCCAGCTCACCGGAGGTAAGCAATCAGCCCCAGCATTTT. Amino acid sequence: CASSPEVSNQPQHF. This chain uses TRBV18 with TRBJ1-5; D uncertain. The CDR3 totals 14 residues. V lost 3 bases, J lost 1 base, and 7 bases lay in between. CDR1 and CDR2 (germline): KGHSH, LQKENI.

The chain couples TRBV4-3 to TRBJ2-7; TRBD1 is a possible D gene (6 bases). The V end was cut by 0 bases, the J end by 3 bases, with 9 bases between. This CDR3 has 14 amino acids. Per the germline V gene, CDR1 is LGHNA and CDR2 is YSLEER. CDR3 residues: CASSQERGFYEQYF. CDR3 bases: TGCGCCAGCAGCCAAGAAAGGGGGTTCTACGAGCAGTACTTC.

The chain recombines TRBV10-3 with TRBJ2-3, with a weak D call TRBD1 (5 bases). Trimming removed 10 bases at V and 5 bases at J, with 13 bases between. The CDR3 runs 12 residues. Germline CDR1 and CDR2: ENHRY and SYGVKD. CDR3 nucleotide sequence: TGTGCCACCAAAGGGGCCGTAGATACGCAGTATTTT. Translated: CATKGAVDTQYF.

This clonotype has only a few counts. The CDR3: CASSYSPTDEQYF. For the CDR3, the DNA is TGTGCCAGCAGTTACTCTCCCACCGACGAGCAGTACTTC. The genes are TRBV6-6 and TRBJ2-7; no firm D call. The V and J ends lost 0 bases and 5 bases respectively, with 8 bases between them. CDR3 length: 13 residues. Germline CDR1 MNHNY, CDR2 SVGAGI (reference sequence).

The CDR3 sequence: CSARDWRAGGETQYF. CDR3 DNA sequence: TGCAGTGCTAGAGATTGGAGGGCCGGGGGGGAGACCCAGTACTTC. V and J are TRBV20-1 and TRBJ2-5; 7 positions agree with TRBD2. CDR3 length equals 15 residues. V trimming: 0 bases; J trimming: 5 bases; junction bases outside the gene matches: 9. The germline V gene encodes CDR1 DFQATT and CDR2 SNEGSKA (reference sequence).

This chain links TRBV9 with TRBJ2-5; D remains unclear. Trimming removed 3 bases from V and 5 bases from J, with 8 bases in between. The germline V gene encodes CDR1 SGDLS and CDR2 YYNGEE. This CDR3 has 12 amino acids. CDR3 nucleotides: TGTGCCAGCAGCGATCGTCTGGAGACCCAGTACTTC. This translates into CASSDRLETQYF.